One and the same sample provided the 17 T cell receptor beta chains below, sequenced in a study of early T cells in non-severe SARS-CoV-2 infection. TCRdb ran MiXCR on the 5' RACE reads and lists one entry per CDR3 protein. The table includes roughly 24,000 distinct CDR3 sequences, around 3.5% detected once. The sequencing input was whole blood. The receptors derive from an adult who was a healthcare worker with PCR-confirmed SARS-CoV-2 infection or an uninfected control (not recorded which).

The genes are TRBV6-6 and TRBJ2-7, with 10 bases identical to TRBD2. V lost 4 bases and J lost 4; bases outside the gene matches: 1. This CDR3 has 13 amino acids. Germline values: CDR1 MNHNY, CDR2 SVGAGI (reference sequence). The CDR3 loop is CASSWTSGYEQYF. CDR3 nucleotide sequence: TGTGCCAGCAGTTGGACTAGCGGTTACGAGCAGTACTTC.

This clonotype came up many times. The chain employs TRBV27 and TRBJ2-7, with D possibly matching TRBD2 (5 bases). V was cut by 7 bases and J by 5 bases, with 12 bases left in between. CDR3 length equals 12 residues. The germline V gene encodes CDR1 MNHEY and CDR2 SMNVEV (reference sequence). CDR3 sequence (DNA): TGTGCCAGCACTTCGCACGGGAACGAGCAGTACTTC. As protein: CASTSHGNEQYF.

This clonotype was observed many times. The V call is TRBV15, the J call TRBJ1-1, with D perhaps TRBD1 (6 bases). This CDR3 is 16 amino acids long. Looked up from germline, CDR1 is LNHNV and CDR2 is YYDKDF (reference sequence). Trimming took 3 bases from V and 0 from J, leaving 14 bases between them. This CDR3 reads CATSRDSPTMNTEAFF. CDR3 nucleotides: TGTGCCACCAGCAGGGACAGCCCTACAATGAACACTGAAGCTTTCTTT. Drawing the rest from reference TRBV15 and TRBJ1-1, the complete variable domain is DAMVIQNPRYQVTQFGKPVTLSCSQTLNHNVMYWYQQKSSQAPKLLFHYYDKDFNNEADTPDNFQSRRPNTSFCFLDIRSPGLGDTAMYLCATSRDSPTMNTEAFFGQGTRLTVV.

There are many counts of this clonotype. This sequence joins TRBV7-9 and TRBJ2-2, with D possibly TRBD1 on 6 matching bases. The V and J ends lost 3 bases and 3 bases respectively, with 8 bases between them. Germline lookup yields CDR1 SEHNR and CDR2 FQNEAQ (reference sequence). The CDR3 has 14 residues. CDR3 nucleotide sequence: TGTGCCAGCAGCTTGGGACACCACACCGGGGAGCTGTTTTTT. As protein: CASSLGHHTGELFF. Full variable domain (outside the CDR3, taken from reference TRBV7-9 and TRBJ2-2): DTGVSQNPRHKITKRGQNVTFRCDPISEHNRLYWYRQTLGQGPEFLTYFQNEAQLEKSRLLSDRFSAERPKGSFSTLEIQRTEQGDSAMYLCASSLGHHTGELFFGEGSRLTVL.

This clonotype occurred many times. V is TRBV7-6 and J is TRBJ1-6; the match to TRBD1 covers 10 bases. Germline CDR1 reads SGHVS; CDR2 reads FNYEAQ. The CDR3 sequence is 17 residues long. V gave up 0 bases and J gave up 8 bases; unmatched junction bases: 7. The CDR3 loop is CASSLAPRTGGYSPLHF. CDR3 bases: TGTGCCAGCAGCTTAGCCCCCCGGACAGGGGGATATTCACCCCTCCACTTT.

This clonotype was counted at least ten times. The J gene is TRBJ2-3, the V gene TRBV15, with unresolved D. The CDR3 loop spans 13 amino acids. Between the trimmed V and J ends, which lost 3 bases and 6 bases, there was a span of 10 bases. Germline V gene data show CDR1 as LNHNV and CDR2 as YYDKDF (reference sequence). CDR3 residues: CATSSPGLDTQYF. The CDR3 DNA reads as TGTGCCACCAGCAGCCCCGGCCTGGATACGCAGTATTTT.

At least ten counts were recorded for this clonotype. The chain's CDR3 is CASSSRTSASYNEQFF. DNA of the CDR3: TGTGCCAGCAGCTCAAGGACTAGCGCTTCCTACAATGAGCAGTTCTTC. The chain carries TRBV13 and TRBJ2-1, with 9 bases matching TRBD2. The CDR3 sequence is 16 residues long. CDR1 PRHDT and CDR2 FYEKMQ come from the germline V gene (reference sequence). V dropped 4 bases and J dropped 1; count of bases not matched to a gene: 5.

In its sample, this clonotype was seen many times. The chain joins TRBV6-1 to TRBJ2-3, with D perhaps matching TRBD2 (7 bases). Germline lookup yields CDR1 MNHNS and CDR2 SASEGT. The length of the CDR3 is 15 residues. Between the trimmed V and J ends, which lost 1 base and 10 bases, there was a span of 18 bases. The CDR3 coding sequence is TGTGCCAGCAGTGAAGAGGGGGGGCCCTATCCGCCGCAGTATTTT. Amino acids: CASSEEGGPYPPQYF.

There are many counts of this clonotype. The CDR3 DNA is TGTGCCAGCATTTCGACTAGCGGAGCCACTAGCACAGATACGCAGTATTTT. This gives the protein CASISTSGATSTDTQYF. The J gene is TRBJ2-3, the V gene TRBV7-9, with TRBD2 matching over 9 bases. The CDR3 has 17 residues. CDR1 and CDR2 from the germline V gene are SEHNR and FQNEAQ (reference sequence). The ends lost 7 bases at V and 0 bases at J; junction bases unmatched: 11.

This clonotype was picked up many times. The rearrangement joins TRBV20-1 to TRBJ1-1, with TRBD1 matching over 10 bases. The V gene end was trimmed by 1 base and the J gene end by 5 bases; junction bases not matched to a gene: 13. CDR3 size: 17 residues. Germline V gene data show CDR1 as DFQATT and CDR2 as SNEGSKA (reference sequence). The CDR3 sequence is CSARGDRGRAGSTEAFF. The CDR3 nucleotides read TGCAGTGCTAGAGGCGACAGGGGGCGGGCGGGGTCTACTGAAGCTTTCTTT.

Ten or more counts support this clonotype. V is TRBV18 and J is TRBJ2-1, with D tentatively TRBD1 (7 bases). V was clipped by 4 bases and J by 9 bases, with 10 bases between them. Germline CDR1 reads KGHSH; CDR2 reads LQKENI. The CDR3 totals 12 residues. CDR3 protein: CASSLQGGEQFF. Here the CDR3 DNA reads TGTGCCAGCTCACTGCAGGGGGGTGAGCAGTTCTTC.

This clonotype was recorded at least ten times. The chain couples TRBV12-3 or TRBV12-4 to TRBJ2-3; D remains unclear. V shed 6 bases and J shed 2 bases, with 18 bases lying between them. The CDR3 has 16 residues. This CDR3 is CASSPRPPRSTDTQYF. The CDR3 DNA follows: TGTGCCAGCAGCCCCCGCCCCCCCCGGTCCACAGATACGCAGTATTTT.

This clonotype was recorded at least ten times. This chain joins TRBV12-3 or TRBV12-4 and TRBJ1-2, with D perhaps matching TRBD1 (5 bases). The CDR3 runs to 12 residues. Between the trimmed V and J ends, which lost 3 bases and 6 bases, there was a span of 8 bases. The CDR3 DNA sequence: TGTGCCAGCAGTTTTGCAGGGAATGGCTACACCTTC. Its protein is CASSFAGNGYTF.

This clonotype has a count of ten or more. This chain joins TRBV9 and TRBJ2-7, with TRBD1 identical over 12 bases. CDR1 and CDR2 from the germline V gene are SGDLS and YYNGEE. This CDR3 has 16 amino acids. V lost 2 bases to trimming and J lost 1 base; unmatched junction nucleotides: 4. The CDR3 coding sequence is TGTGCCAGCAGCGTGGGGACAGGGGGCCTTTCCTACGAGCAGTACTTC. This translates into CASSVGTGGLSYEQYF. The whole variable domain, filled in from reference TRBV9 and TRBJ2-7, reads DSGVTQTPKHLITATGQRVTLRCSPRSGDLSVYWYQQSLDQGLQFLIQYYNGEERAKGNILERFSAQQFPDLHSELNLSSLELGDSALYFCASSVGTGGLSYEQYFGPGTRLTVT.

This clonotype has just one count. The J gene is TRBJ2-2, the V gene TRBV6-1, with TRBD1 identical over 7 bases. The length of the CDR3 is 15 residues. V trimming: 2 bases; J trimming: 3 bases; junction bases outside the gene matches: 3. CDR1 MNHNS and CDR2 SASEGT come from the germline V gene. CDR3 residues: CASSEKGADTGELFF. The CDR3, as DNA: TGTGCCAGCAGTGAAAAGGGGGCGGACACCGGGGAGCTGTTTTTT.

J is TRBJ2-2 and V is TRBV5-5; 7 bases are shared with TRBD1. This CDR3 contains 15 residues. Trimming removed 5 bases from V and 3 bases from J; junction bases left unmatched: 7. Germline V gene data show CDR1 as SGHKS and CDR2 as YYEKEE (reference sequence). The CDR3 bases are TGTGCCAGCAGGCCGGGGACAGCAGACACCGGGGAGCTGTTTTTT. Protein sequence: CASRPGTADTGELFF.

This clonotype has at least ten counts. The chain uses TRBV19 and TRBJ1-4; D remains ambiguous. This CDR3 is 14 amino acids long. Germline values: CDR1 LNHDA, CDR2 SQIVND (reference sequence). Between the trimmed V and J ends, which lost 3 bases and 2 bases, there was a span of 7 bases. CDR3 nucleotide sequence: TGTGCCAGTAGTATCAGTCGGACTAATGAAAAACTGTTTTTT. Translating gives CASSISRTNEKLFF.